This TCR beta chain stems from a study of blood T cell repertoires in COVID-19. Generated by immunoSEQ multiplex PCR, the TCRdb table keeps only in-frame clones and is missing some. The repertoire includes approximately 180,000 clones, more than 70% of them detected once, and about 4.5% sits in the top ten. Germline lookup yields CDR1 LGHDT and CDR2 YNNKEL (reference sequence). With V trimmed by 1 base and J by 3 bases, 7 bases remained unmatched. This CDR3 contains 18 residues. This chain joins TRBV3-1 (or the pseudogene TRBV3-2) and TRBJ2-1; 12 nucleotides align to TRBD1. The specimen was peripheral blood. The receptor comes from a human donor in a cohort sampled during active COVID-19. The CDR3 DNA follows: TGTGCCAGCAGCCAAGGGGGGACAGGGGGCCGGATCTACAATGAGCAGTTCTTC. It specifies CASSQGGTGGRIYNEQFF.